Following are 17 T cell receptor delta chains from one sample sequenced in a study of gamma-delta T cells after stem cell transplantation. TCRdb processed the RT-PCR reads again with the CATT caller. Among just under 2,500 delta-chain clones listed, 15% to 20% were seen once. Input material: gamma-delta T cells. These receptors came from a human donor. It is not recorded whose cells these are; they may come from a transplant donor.

This clone was seen only a few times. It is unclear where the CDR3 begins or ends on the DNA, so no DNA is shown, and the CDR3 is as TCRdb lists it. The chain recombines TRDV1 with TRDJ1; the table gives TRDD3 as D, unverified against the DNA. Looked up from germline, CDR1 is TSWWSYY and CDR2 is QGS. The CDR3 contains 24 residues when both ends are counted. CDR3 residues: CALGELKPYSTPRYWGRGTDKPIF.

Turning to this clone: A much larger clone is a single base away; this may be a read error. The chain couples TRDV2 to TRDJ3; TRDD3 matches at 7 bases. This CDR3 spans 18 amino acids. Germline assignment: CDR1 GEAIGNYY and CDR2 EKD. The CDR3 region is CACGTGGYAAWDTRQMFF. In DNA form, the CDR3 reads TGTGCCTGTGGCACCGGTGGATACGCGGCCTGGGACACCCGACAGATGTTTTTC.

As concerns this clone: A much larger clonotype is one base distant, so this may be a read error. The J gene is TRDJ2; the V gene was not called; the table gives TRDD3 as D, unverified against the DNA. The CDR3 is 22 residues long. The CDR3 bases are TGTGCTCTTGGGGGAATTTCCTACGACGACTGGGGGAAAACCCGAGAGACAGCACAACTCTTCTTT. Translation gives CALGGISYDDWGKTRETAQLFF.

The rearrangement joins TRDV1 to TRDJ1; 10 bases line up with TRDD3. Germline matching of the DNA provided the J gene here, since TCRdb leaves it blank. This CDR3 has 18 amino acids. V was clipped by 2 bases and J by 7 bases; unmatched bases: 16. CDR1 is TSWWSYY, CDR2 QGS, per germline. The CDR3, as DNA: TGTGCTCTTGGGGAAAGAATAGCCTGGGGGATATCCGAAGGTAAACTCATCTTT. This codes for CALGERIAWGISEGKLIF.

A word on this clone: A much larger clone differs from this one at a single base, so this may be a read error. The chain employs TRDV2 and TRDJ3; 7 nucleotides align to TRDD3. V lost 1 base, J lost 0 bases, and 17 bases stayed unmatched. Germline CDR1 GEAIGNYY, CDR2 EKD. The CDR3 spans 22 residues. The CDR3 DNA is TGTGCCTGTGACACGAAGGTACTGGAGGATACGTCCCTCTCCTGGGACACCCGACAGATGTTTTTC. It is translated as CACDTKVLEDTSLSWDTRQMFF.

This chain joins TRDV1 and TRDJ3; a weak D match, TRDD3 (5 bases). Trimming stripped 3 bases from V and 0 bases from J, with 18 bases between. The CDR3 extends over 20 amino acids. CDR1 is TSWWSYY and CDR2 is QGS in the germline V gene. The CDR3 loop is CALGEGGVGVSSWDTRQMFF. CDR3 in DNA: TGTGCTCTTGGGGAGGGGGGTGTAGGGGTAAGCTCCTGGGACACCCGACAGATGTTTTTC.

This clone was seen once. The V gene remains uncalled, whereas the J gene is TRDJ2; the table calls TRDD3, which could not be checked here. This CDR3 has 23 residues. The CDR3 protein is CALGEGGRTFLRGIRPSTAQLFF. Written as DNA, the CDR3 is TGTGCCCTTGGGGAAGGCGGTCGGACCTTCCTACGAGGGATACGCCCTTCGACAGCACAACTCTTCTTT.

As to this clone: A far more abundant clone sits one base away, making this likely a read error. Other DNA sequences from this sample encode an identical CDR3 as well. The rearrangement joins TRDV2 to TRDJ3; D uncertain. The germline CDR1 and CDR2 sequences are GEAIGNYY and EKD. The CDR3 totals 15 residues. The CDR3 loop is CACDTVISDTRQMFF. For the CDR3, the DNA is TGTGCCTGCGACACCGTGATCAGCGACACCCGACAGATGTTTTTC.

V gene TRDV3 combines with J gene TRDJ1; TRDD3 matches at 10 bases. The V gene end was trimmed by 4 bases and the J gene end by 7 bases; junction bases not matched to a gene: 27. This CDR3 is built from 19 residues. CDR1 is TVYSNPD and CDR2 is GDNSRS in the germline V gene (reference sequence). CDR3 protein: CASISPGPTNCTGGSKLIF. DNA for the CDR3: TGTGCCTCCATCTCACCCGGTCCTACGAATTGTACTGGGGGATCTAAACTCATCTTT.

For this clone: A read error may explain this, as a much larger clone is one base away. The chain uses TRDV1 and TRDJ2, with D possibly being TRDD2 (9 bases). As TCRdb names no J gene, one was assigned here on the basis of a DNA match to germline. V was shortened by 3 bases and J by 5 bases, with 37 bases between the two germline ends. The CDR3 loop spans 23 amino acids. Looked up from germline, CDR1 is TSWWSYY and CDR2 is QGS. The CDR3 nucleotides read TGTGCTCTTGGGGATCCCGTCCTTCCTACGGGTTGGTACTGGGGGCCCTTTACAGCACAACTCTTCTTT. This gives the protein CALGDPVLPTGWYWGPFTAQLFF.

In this sample, this clone turned up a few times. The CDR3 DNA reads TGTGCCCTCAACCCGGACGAGACTTCCGATAAACTCATCTTT. This translates into CALNPDETSDKLIF. V is TRDV3 and J is TRDJ1; the D is unclear. V was trimmed by 5 bases and J by 3 bases, leaving 19 bases between them. There are 14 residues in the CDR3. Looked up from germline, CDR1 is TVYSNPD and CDR2 is GDNSRS (reference sequence).

In its sample, this clone ranks as large. The sample carries other DNA sequences with the same CDR3. The rearrangement joins TRDV2 to TRDJ1, with a possible D match to TRDD2 (5 bases). There are 13 residues in the CDR3. In germline, CDR1 is GEAIGNYY, CDR2 EKD. V lost 0 bases to trimming and J lost 11 bases, with 15 bases between them. The CDR3 DNA reads as TGTGCCTGTGACACCGTTGGGCCTTCGGGGCTCATCTTT. It specifies CACDTVGPSGLIF.

This clone turned up a few times. This sequence may be a read error, since a much larger clone differs from it by one base. CDR3 DNA: TGTGCTCTTGGGAACCTACCTTCCTACCGGGTACTGCTTTACCGCGATAAACTCATCTTT. Its protein is CALGNLPSYRVLLYRDKLIF. J is TRDJ1 and V is TRDV1, with 9 nucleotides matching TRDD2. The ends lost 5 bases at V and 4 bases at J; junction bases unmatched: 23. Germline assignment: CDR1 TSWWSYY and CDR2 QGS. This CDR3 comprises 20 residues.

Turning to this clone: A much larger clonotype is one base distant, so this may be a read error. The V gene reported is TRDV2; the J gene is uncalled; TRDD3, the table's D call, was not compared with the DNA. The CDR3 covers 22 residues. CDR1 is GEAIGNYY and CDR2 is EKD in the germline V gene. CDR3 sequence (DNA): TGTGCCTGTGACACGCGTGTGAGGATACTGGGGGCCAGCTCCTGGGACACCCGACAGACGTTTTTC. This sequence encodes CACDTRVRILGASSWDTRQTFF.

A remark on this clone: Since a far larger clone is one base different, this is likely a read error. The chain joins TRDV2 to TRDJ2; 8 nucleotides agree with TRDD3. Germline CDR1 is GEAIGNYY and CDR2 is EKD. The CDR3 consists of 15 residues. The CDR3 nucleotides read TGTGCCTGTGACACCGTAGGTGGGGATACAGCACGACTCTTCTTT. This encodes CACDTVGGDTARLFF.

In its sample, this clone was seen a few times. A much larger clonotype is one base distant, so this may be a read error. V is TRDV2 and J is TRDJ2; perhaps TRDD3 as D (5 bases). The germline CDR1 and CDR2 sequences are GEAIGNYY and EKD. Trimming cost V 1 base and J 5 bases, with 19 bases left between them. This CDR3 has 17 residues. Written as DNA, the CDR3 is TGTGCCTGTGACACTGGGGCCAAGGGACATTTTACAGCACAACTCTTCTTT. As protein: CACDTGAKGHFTAQLFF.

The chain links TRDV3 to TRDJ2, with D tentatively TRDD3 (6 bases). Assignment of the J gene here rests on matching the DNA to germline, because TCRdb gives none. CDR3 length: 16 residues. Per the germline V gene, CDR1 is TVYSNPD and CDR2 is GDNSRS (reference sequence). V lost 4 bases and J lost 2, with 20 bases in between. The CDR3 spells CACSRGRLRLTAQLFF. CDR3 sequence (DNA): TGTGCCTGTAGCCGGGGGAGACTCCGGTTGACAGCACAACTCTTCTTT.